This T cell receptor (beta chain) was found in a study of beta chain features in type 1 diabetes. As for the study in general: On cell yields, gender and age, patients and healthy donors were similar.

To note about this clone: Its antigen remains unknown.

Study-wide results and limits: Fewer insertions but more deletions were seen at VDJ junctions in type 1 diabetes patients. A moderate, significant TCRB CDR3 shortening appeared in type 1 diabetes across four CD4+ subsets.

The investigators reverse transcribed all of the isolated RNA, so they sequenced expressed TCRB transcripts. Libraries were prepared by immunoSEQ multiplex PCR; TCRdb keeps only in-frame clonotypes and omits some of them. The repertoire holds some 660,000 clones, with over 12% as singletons. Naive, central memory, regulatory and stem cell-like memory cells within the CD4+ compartment were sorted using CD45RO/CCR7/CD25/CD127/CD95/CD27. Sorting produced populations that all topped 98% purity. The sequenced sample was naive CD4+ T cells from blood. The TCR originated in a man between 18 and 35 years old with type 1 diabetes.

The CDR3 nucleotides read TGTGCCAGCAGCTTCCGGGACAGGGCTGAGACCCAGTACTTC. Translation gives CASSFRDRAETQYF. The chain employs TRBV7-2 and TRBJ2-5, with TRBD1 identical over 9 bases. The CDR3 contains 14 residues. V gave up 3 bases and J gave up 5 bases; unmatched junction bases: 4. The germline V gene encodes CDR1 SGHTA and CDR2 FQGNSA.